These 8 T cell receptor beta chains came from one sample sequenced in a study of beta chain features in type 1 diabetes. Antigens for these TCRs are unknown. Expressed TCRB transcripts were sequenced because the entire RNA isolate underwent reverse transcription. Generated by immunoSEQ multiplex PCR, the TCRdb table keeps only in-frame clones and is missing some. The table records approximately 260,000 clones, around 21% of them present only once. General study points: In all four CD4+ subsets, TCRB CDR3 length was significantly, moderately reduced in type 1 diabetes.

The sequenced sample consisted of naive CD4+ T cells from blood. The receptors here all came from a woman aged 40 to 49 with type 1 diabetes.

J is TRBJ2-7 and V is TRBV7-9, with 7 bases identical to TRBD2. The CDR3 is 13 residues long. The V gene's germline CDR1 is SEHNR and CDR2 FQNEAQ (reference sequence). After removal of 11 bases from V and 4 bases from J, the junction contained 11 bases not matched to a gene. This CDR3 is CACGGMVVYEQYF. The CDR3 nucleotides are TGTGCCTGCGGGGGAATGGTTGTATACGAGCAGTACTTC.

The V call is TRBV28, the J call TRBJ2-7; a weak D match, TRBD1 (6 bases). Germline V gene sequence: CDR1 MDHEN, CDR2 SYDVKM. The CDR3 extends over 15 amino acids. Trimming took off 3 bases at V and 7 bases at J, with 19 bases between the two ends. For the CDR3, the DNA is TGTGCCAGCAGTTTCCCCCAAGGGGGTCCCTCGGAGCAGTACTTC. This encodes CASSFPQGGPSEQYF.

This clone occurred a few times. The sample holds other DNA sequences that translate to the same CDR3. The rearrangement links TRBV18 to TRBJ2-7, with 13 nucleotides matching TRBD2. The junction had 6 bases not matched to a gene; V was cut back by 3 bases and J by 7 bases. The CDR3 covers 15 residues. Germline CDR1 KGHSH, CDR2 LQKENI. CDR3 region: CASSPGLAGVDEQYF. The CDR3 region has the DNA TGTGCCAGCTCACCCGGACTAGCGGGAGTAGATGAGCAGTACTTC. The full variable domain, with the rest looked up from reference TRBV18 and TRBJ2-7, is NAGVMQNPRHLVRRRGQEARLRCSPMKGHSHVYWYRQLPEEGLKFMVYLQKENIIDESGMPKERFSAEFPKEGPSILRIQQVVRGDSAAYFCASSPGLAGVDEQYFGPGTRLTVT.

This rearrangement joins TRBV28 to TRBJ2-1, with a tentative D call TRBD2 (7 bases). Looked up from germline, CDR1 is MDHEN and CDR2 is SYDVKM. V lost 6 bases and J lost 5, with 17 bases in between. The CDR3 runs 15 residues. The CDR3, as DNA: TGTGCCAGCAGCCTCGGGGGGACACGGAACAATGAGCAGTTCTTC. Translation: CASSLGGTRNNEQFF.

To note about this clone: Other DNA sequences in this specimen translate into the identical CDR3. The chain has TRBV9 and TRBJ2-6; 9 nucleotides match TRBD1. V lost 2 bases to trimming and J lost 2 bases; unmatched junction nucleotides: 5. Germline V gene lookup returns CDR1 SGDLS and CDR2 YYNGEE. The CDR3 has 17 amino acids. CDR3 DNA: TGTGCCAGCAGCGTGGGGGACAGGGTAGCTGGGGCCAACGTCCTGACTTTC. It translates to CASSVGDRVAGANVLTF.

This clone was detected a few times. The chain recombines TRBV10-3 with TRBJ1-2, with TRBD1 matching 7 bases. The V gene end was trimmed by 7 bases and the J gene end by 0 bases; junction bases not matched to a gene: 5. The germline gives CDR1 ENHRY, CDR2 SYGVKD. The CDR3 loop spans 14 amino acids. The CDR3 region is CAIKGQVANYGYTF. The CDR3 nucleotides are TGTGCCATCAAAGGACAGGTAGCTAACTATGGCTACACCTTC.

As DNA, the CDR3 is TGCGCCAGCAGCCCGGACAGGGATTGGGTCTCAGACACTGAAGCTTTCTTT. Translating gives CASSPDRDWVSDTEAFF. This chain links TRBV4-3 with TRBJ1-1; TRBD1 matches at 8 bases. The CDR3 covers 17 residues. V dropped 4 bases and J dropped 3; count of bases not matched to a gene: 13. The germline V gene encodes CDR1 LGHNA and CDR2 YSLEER.

CDR3 sequence (DNA): TGTGCCAGCAGCTTAGGTGGGCCTAATAGCAATCAGCCCCAGCATTTT. Its protein product is CASSLGGPNSNQPQHF. The chain uses TRBV7-2 and TRBJ1-5; D gene unclear. The V end was cut by 1 base, the J end by 0 bases, with 10 bases between. CDR1 is SGHTA, CDR2 FQGNSA, per germline. The CDR3 is 16 amino acids. The entire variable domain, with the rest obtained from reference TRBV7-2 and TRBJ1-5, is as follows: GAGVSQSPSNKVTEKGKDVELRCDPISGHTALYWYRQSLGQGLEFLIYFQGNSAPDKSGLPSDRFSAERTGGSVSTLTIQRTQQEDSAVYLCASSLGGPNSNQPQHFGDGTRLSIL.